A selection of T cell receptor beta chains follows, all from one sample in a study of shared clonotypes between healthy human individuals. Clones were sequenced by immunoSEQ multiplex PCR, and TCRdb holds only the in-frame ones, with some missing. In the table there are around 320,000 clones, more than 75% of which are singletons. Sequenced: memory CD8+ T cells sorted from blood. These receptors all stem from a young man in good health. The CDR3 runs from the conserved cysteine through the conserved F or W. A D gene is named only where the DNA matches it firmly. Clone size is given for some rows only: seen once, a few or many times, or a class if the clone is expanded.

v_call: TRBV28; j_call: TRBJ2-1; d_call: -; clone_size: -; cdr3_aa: CASSFTTLGNEQFF; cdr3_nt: TGTGCCAGCAGTTTTACTACCCTCGGCAATGAGCAGTTCTTC
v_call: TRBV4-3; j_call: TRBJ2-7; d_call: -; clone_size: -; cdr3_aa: CASSQDEGMGYEQYF; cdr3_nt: TGCGCCAGCAGCCAAGATGAGGGGATGGGCTACGAGCAGTACTTC
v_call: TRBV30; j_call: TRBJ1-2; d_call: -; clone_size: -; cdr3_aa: CARLDTGEGDGYTF; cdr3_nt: TGTGCCCGCCTCGATACGGGGGAAGGAGATGGCTACACCTTC
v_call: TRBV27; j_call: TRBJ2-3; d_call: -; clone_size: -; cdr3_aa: CASSFTNTDTQYF; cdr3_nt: TGTGCCAGCAGTTTTACTAACACAGATACGCAGTATTTT
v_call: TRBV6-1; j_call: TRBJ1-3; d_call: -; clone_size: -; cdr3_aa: CASSERVGSGNTIYF; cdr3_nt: TGTGCCAGCAGTGAACGGGTAGGGTCTGGAAACACCATATATTTT
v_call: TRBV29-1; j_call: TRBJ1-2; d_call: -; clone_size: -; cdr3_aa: CSVEEGSANYGYTF; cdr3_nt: TGCAGCGTTGAGGAGGGGAGTGCGAACTATGGCTACACCTTC
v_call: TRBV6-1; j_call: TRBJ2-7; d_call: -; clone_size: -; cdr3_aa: CASSGTTVYEQYF; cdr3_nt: TGTGCCAGCAGTGGGACGACAGTCTACGAGCAGTACTTC
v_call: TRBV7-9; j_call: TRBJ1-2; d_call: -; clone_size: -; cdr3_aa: CASSYEQGTPYGYTF; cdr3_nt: TGTGCCAGCAGCTATGAACAGGGTACCCCCTATGGCTACACCTTC
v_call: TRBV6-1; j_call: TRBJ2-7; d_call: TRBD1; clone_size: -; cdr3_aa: CASSGKAWDRAKEQYF; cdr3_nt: TGTGCCAGCAGTGGGAAAGCATGGGACAGGGCAAAAGAGCAGTACTTC
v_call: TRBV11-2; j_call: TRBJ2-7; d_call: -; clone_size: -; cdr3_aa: CAAGHGSSYEQYF; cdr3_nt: TGTGCCGCCGGGCACGGTTCCTCCTACGAGCAGTACTTC
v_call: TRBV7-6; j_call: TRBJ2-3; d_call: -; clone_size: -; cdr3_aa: CASSFLQNGDTQYF; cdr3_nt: TGTGCCAGCAGCTTTTTGCAGAATGGAGATACGCAGTATTTT
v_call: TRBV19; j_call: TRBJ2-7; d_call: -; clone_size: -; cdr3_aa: CASSNAAEQYEQYF; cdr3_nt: TGTGCCAGTAGTAATGCGGCGGAACAATACGAGCAGTACTTC
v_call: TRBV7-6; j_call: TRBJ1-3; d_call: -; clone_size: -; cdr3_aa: CASSGRVGENTIYF; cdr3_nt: TGTGCCAGCAGCGGACGAGTTGGGGAGAACACCATATATTTT
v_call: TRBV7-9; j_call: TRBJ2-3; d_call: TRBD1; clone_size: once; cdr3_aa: CASSLARGQGGTDTQYF; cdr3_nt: TGTGCCAGCAGCTTAGCGCGGGGACAGGGGGGGACAGATACGCAGTATTTT
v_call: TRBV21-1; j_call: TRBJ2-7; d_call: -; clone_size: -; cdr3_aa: CASSEYFEQYF; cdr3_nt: TGTGCCAGCAGCGAATACTTCGAGCAGTACTTC
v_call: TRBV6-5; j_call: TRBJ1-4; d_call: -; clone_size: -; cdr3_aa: CASSSGSPHEKLFF; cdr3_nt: TGTGCCAGCAGTTCCGGGTCCCCTCATGAAAAACTGTTTTTT
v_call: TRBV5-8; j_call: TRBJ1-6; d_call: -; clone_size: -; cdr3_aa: CASSLLGTVGSPLHF; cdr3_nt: TGTGCCAGCAGCTTATTGGGCACGGTGGGGTCACCCCTCCACTTT
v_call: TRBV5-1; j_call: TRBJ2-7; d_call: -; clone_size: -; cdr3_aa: CASSLARTYEQYF; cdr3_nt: TGCGCCAGCAGCTTGGCTAGAACATACGAGCAGTACTTC
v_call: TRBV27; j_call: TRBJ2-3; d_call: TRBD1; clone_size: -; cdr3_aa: CASSLWQGADTQYF; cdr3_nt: TGTGCCAGCAGTTTATGGCAGGGGGCAGATACGCAGTATTTT
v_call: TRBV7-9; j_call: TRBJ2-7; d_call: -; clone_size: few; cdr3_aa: CASSKQPTDEQYF; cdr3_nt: TGTGCCAGCAGCAAACAACCCACAGACGAGCAGTACTTC
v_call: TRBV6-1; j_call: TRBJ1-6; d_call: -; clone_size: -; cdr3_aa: CASTDVETLASPLHF; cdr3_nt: TGTGCCAGCACGGACGTAGAGACGTTGGCTTCACCCCTCCACTTT
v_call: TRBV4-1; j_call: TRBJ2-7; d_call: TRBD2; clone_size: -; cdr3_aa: CASSPQRGAYEQYF; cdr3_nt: TGCGCCAGCAGTCCTCAGCGGGGGGCTTACGAGCAGTACTTC
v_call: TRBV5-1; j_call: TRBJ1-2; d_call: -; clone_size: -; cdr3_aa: CASSNPGQGNYGYTF; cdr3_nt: TGCGCCAGCAGCAACCCGGGACAAGGAAACTATGGCTACACCTTC
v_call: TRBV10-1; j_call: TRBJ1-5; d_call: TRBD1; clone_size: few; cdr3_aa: CASLTGVLSNQPQHF; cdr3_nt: TGCGCCAGCCTAACAGGGGTCCTTAGCAATCAGCCCCAGCATTTT
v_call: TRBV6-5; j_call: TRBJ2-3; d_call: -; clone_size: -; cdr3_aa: CASSTASLTDTQYF; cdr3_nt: TGTGCCAGCAGTACCGCGAGTTTGACAGATACGCAGTATTTT
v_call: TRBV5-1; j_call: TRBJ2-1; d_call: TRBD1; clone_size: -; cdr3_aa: CASSSRQGLHNEQFF; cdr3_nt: TGCGCCAGCAGCTCGAGACAGGGTCTCCACAATGAGCAGTTCTTC